At least ten counts were recorded for the clone carrying this T cell receptor beta chain. No antigen is known for it. Uncontrolled infection, other autoimmune disease, pregnancy or lactation led to exclusion. The sample belongs to a study of T cells in Graves' hyperthyroidism and ophthalmopathy. Overall study results and limits: Most expanded thyroid clonotypes above 0.001 recurred in blood.

TCR beta CDR3 sequences were amplified from RNA transcripts. Researchers ran a first-round RT-PCR on the TCR CDR3 using the HTBI primer set. A single record per CDR3 protein comes from TCRdb applying MiXCR to the multiplex PCR reads. The data contain roughly 500,000 distinct CDR3 sequences, about 16% of them seen just once; the ten biggest clones take up approximately 30%. The CDR3 length is 13 residues. V was shortened by 5 bases and J by 3 bases, with 11 bases between the two germline ends. Germline V gives CDR1 DFQATT, CDR2 SNEGSKA (reference sequence). The specimen sequenced was blood. The rearrangement links TRBV20-1 to TRBJ1-5, with D unclear. This TCR was recovered from a woman aged 25 to 39 with Graves' ophthalmopathy. CDR3 nucleotides: TGCAGTGCTTCCAAACGGAACAATCAGCCCCAGCATTTT. As protein: CSASKRNNQPQHF.